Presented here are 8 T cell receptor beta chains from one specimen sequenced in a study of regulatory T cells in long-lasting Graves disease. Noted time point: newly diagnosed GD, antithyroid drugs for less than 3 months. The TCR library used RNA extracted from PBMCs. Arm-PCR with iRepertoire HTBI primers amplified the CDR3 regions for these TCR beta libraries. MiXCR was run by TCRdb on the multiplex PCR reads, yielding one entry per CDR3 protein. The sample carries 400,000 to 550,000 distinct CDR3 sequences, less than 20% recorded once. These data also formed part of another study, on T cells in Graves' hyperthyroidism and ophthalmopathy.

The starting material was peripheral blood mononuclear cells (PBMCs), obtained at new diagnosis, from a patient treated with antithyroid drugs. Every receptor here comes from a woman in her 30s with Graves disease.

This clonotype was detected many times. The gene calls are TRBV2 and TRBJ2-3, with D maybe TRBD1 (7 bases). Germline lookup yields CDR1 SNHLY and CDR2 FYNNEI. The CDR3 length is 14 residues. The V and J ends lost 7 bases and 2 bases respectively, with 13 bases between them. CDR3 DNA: TGTGCCAGCATGGCGGGACAGCTCACAGATACGCAGTATTTT. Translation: CASMAGQLTDTQYF.

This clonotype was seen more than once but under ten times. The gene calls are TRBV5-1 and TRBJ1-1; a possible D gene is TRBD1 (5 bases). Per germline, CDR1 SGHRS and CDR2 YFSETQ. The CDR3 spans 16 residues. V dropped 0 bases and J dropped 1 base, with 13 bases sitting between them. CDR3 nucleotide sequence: TGCGCCAGCAGCTTGGCCCAGGACACCTCGAACACTGAAGCTTTCTTT. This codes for CASSLAQDTSNTEAFF.

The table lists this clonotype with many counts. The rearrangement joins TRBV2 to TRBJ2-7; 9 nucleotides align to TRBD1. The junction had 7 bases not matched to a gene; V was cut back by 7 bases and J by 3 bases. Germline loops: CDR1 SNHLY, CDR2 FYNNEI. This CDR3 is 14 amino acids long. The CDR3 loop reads CASKGGQGHYEQYF. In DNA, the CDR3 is TGTGCCAGCAAGGGGGGACAGGGCCACTACGAGCAGTACTTC.

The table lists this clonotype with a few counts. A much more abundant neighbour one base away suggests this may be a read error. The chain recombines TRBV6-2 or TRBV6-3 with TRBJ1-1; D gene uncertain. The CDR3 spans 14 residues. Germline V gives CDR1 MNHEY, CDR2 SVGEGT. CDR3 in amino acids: CALRTATTDTVAFF. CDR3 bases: TGTGCCCTGAGGACCGCCACCACCGACACTGTAGCTTTCTTT.

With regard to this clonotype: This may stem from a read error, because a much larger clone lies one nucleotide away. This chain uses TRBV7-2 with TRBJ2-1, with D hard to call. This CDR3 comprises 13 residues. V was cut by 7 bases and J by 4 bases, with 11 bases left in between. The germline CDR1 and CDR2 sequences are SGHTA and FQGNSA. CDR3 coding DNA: TGTGCCAGCACCTCATCCCCATACAATGAGCAGTTCTTC. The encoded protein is CASTSSPYNEQFF.

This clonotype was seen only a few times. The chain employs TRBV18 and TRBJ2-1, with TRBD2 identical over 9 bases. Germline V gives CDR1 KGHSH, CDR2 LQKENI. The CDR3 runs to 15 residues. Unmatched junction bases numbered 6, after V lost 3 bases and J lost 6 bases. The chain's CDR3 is CASSPGTSRANEQFF. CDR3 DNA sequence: TGTGCCAGCTCACCGGGGACTAGCAGGGCCAATGAGCAGTTCTTC.

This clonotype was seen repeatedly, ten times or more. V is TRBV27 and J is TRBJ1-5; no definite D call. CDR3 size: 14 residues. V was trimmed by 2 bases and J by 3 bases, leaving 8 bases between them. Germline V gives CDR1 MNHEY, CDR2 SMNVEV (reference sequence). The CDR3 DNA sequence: TGTGCCAGCAGTTTAGGAGACAACAATCAGCCCCAGCATTTT. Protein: CASSLGDNNQPQHF.

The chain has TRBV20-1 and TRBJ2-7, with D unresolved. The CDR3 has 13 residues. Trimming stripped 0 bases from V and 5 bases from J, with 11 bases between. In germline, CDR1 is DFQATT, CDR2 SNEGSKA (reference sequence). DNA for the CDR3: TGCAGTGCTAGAGAAGTGAACAGAAACGAGCAGTACTTC. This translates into CSAREVNRNEQYF.